Following are 16 T cell receptor beta chains from one sample sequenced in a study of blood T cell repertoires in COVID-19. Produced via immunoSEQ multiplex PCR; TCRdb's table is partial and in-frame only. Here the sample spans over 150,000 clones, approximately 90% being singletons. Specimen: peripheral blood. These TCRs come from a man between 18 and 35 years old with COVID-19, enrolled during active disease.

With respect to this clone: One end of the junction is discordant with germline, which a read error may explain. V usage is TRBV4-3 and J usage is TRBJ1-4; D possibly corresponds to TRBD1 (6 bases). Germline V gives CDR1 LGHNA, CDR2 YSLEER. The CDR3 contains 14 residues. The CDR3 nucleotides read TGCGCCAGCAGCCAGTCCCGGGACATCGGAAAACTGCTTTTT. Its translation: CASSQSRDIGKLLF.

The V call is TRBV7-9, the J call TRBJ2-1, with 15 bases that match TRBD2. The CDR3 length is 16 residues. Looked up from germline, CDR1 is SEHNR and CDR2 is FQNEAQ (reference sequence). V trimming: 5 bases; J trimming: 10 bases; junction bases outside the gene matches: 9. The CDR3, as DNA: TGTGCCAGCAGCGGGACTAGCGGGAGGTTTACGAGAGAGCAGTTCTTC. Amino acids: CASSGTSGRFTREQFF. Looking up the rest from reference TRBV7-9 and TRBJ2-1 gives the full variable domain: DTGVSQNPRHKITKRGQNVTFRCDPISEHNRLYWYRQTLGQGPEFLTYFQNEAQLEKSRLLSDRFSAERPKGSFSTLEIQRTEQGDSAMYLCASSGTSGRFTREQFFGPGTRLTVL.

V gene TRBV19 combines with J gene TRBJ1-3, with no clear D. Germline values: CDR1 LNHDA, CDR2 SQIVND (reference sequence). The CDR3 length is 14 residues. The V gene lost 3 bases and the J gene lost 0 bases, with 6 bases spanning the gap. The DNA for the CDR3 is TGTGCCAGTAGTATTGACTCCTCTGGAAACACCATATATTTT. Amino acids: CASSIDSSGNTIYF.

V usage is TRBV10-3 and J usage is TRBJ2-7; weak D call: TRBD2 (5 bases). This CDR3 is built from 20 residues. In germline, CDR1 is ENHRY, CDR2 SYGVKD. V lost 4 bases, J lost 4 bases, and 32 bases lay in between. CDR3 protein: CAISAPSAEGDIGSIYEQYF. Here the CDR3 DNA reads TGTGCCATCAGTGCCCCGTCTGCCGAGGGAGATATTGGATCGATTTACGAGCAGTACTTC.

The V and J genes are TRBV25-1 and TRBJ1-1; D unclear. V lost 7 bases and J 7 bases, leaving 16 bases between the germline ends. CDR3 length equals 13 residues. Germline CDR1 MGHDK, CDR2 SYGVNS. The CDR3 DNA sequence: TGTGCCAGCAACTCTCCACACAGAAATGAAGCTTTCTTT. It translates to CASNSPHRNEAFF. The entire variable domain, with the rest obtained from reference TRBV25-1 and TRBJ1-1, is as follows: EADIYQTPRYLVIGTGKKITLECSQTMGHDKMYWYQQDPGMELHLIHYSYGVNSTEKGDLSSESTVSRIRTEHFPLTLESARPSHTSQYLCASNSPHRNEAFFGQGTRLTVV.

The J gene is TRBJ2-4, the V gene TRBV5-5; maybe TRBD2 (6 bases). The CDR3 has 19 residues. Germline loops: CDR1 SGHKS, CDR2 YYEKEE (reference sequence). Trimming cost V 2 bases and J 0 bases, with 21 bases left between them. The DNA of the CDR3 is TGTGCCAGCAGCTTTGATCTTAGCGGACTCCAACTAGCCAAAAACATTCAGTACTTC. Its protein is CASSFDLSGLQLAKNIQYF.

The chain uses TRBV27 and TRBJ2-1, with D maybe TRBD2 (5 bases). The V and J ends lost 5 bases and 9 bases respectively, with 17 bases between them. This CDR3 is 14 amino acids long. CDR1 MNHEY and CDR2 SMNVEV come from the germline V gene (reference sequence). Here the CDR3 reads CASSPAGMGPEQFF. The CDR3 nucleotides are TGTGCCAGCAGTCCGGCCGGGATGGGTCCTGAGCAGTTCTTC.

This clone came up once. The chain employs TRBV4-2 and TRBJ1-3; weak D call: TRBD1 (5 bases). The CDR3 is made up of 15 amino acids. Germline V gene lookup returns CDR1 LGHNA and CDR2 YNFKEQ. V gave up 1 base and J gave up 2 bases, with 9 bases separating them. CDR3 nucleotide sequence: TGTGCCAGCAGCCAAGCGGGGGGTACTGGAAACACCATATATTTT. This sequence encodes CASSQAGGTGNTIYF.

This clone is a singleton in its sample. V gene TRBV4-3 combines with J gene TRBJ2-7; a possible D gene is TRBD1 (7 bases). Germline V gene data show CDR1 as LGHNA and CDR2 as YSLEER. This CDR3 is 15 amino acids long. Trimming pared 1 base from V and 4 bases from J, leaving 14 bases between. The CDR3 DNA reads as TGCGCCAGCAGCCAAGTGCCAGGGGGAGGATACGAGCAGTACTTC. Translated, it gives CASSQVPGGGYEQYF.

The chain combines TRBV15 with TRBJ1-1; D is uncertain. The ends were cut back, 1 base at V and 5 bases at J, with 20 bases in the middle. Germline CDR1 reads LNHNV; CDR2 reads YYDKDF (reference sequence). There are 17 residues in the CDR3. The CDR3 sequence: CATSRVGLGPASTEAFF. In DNA, the CDR3 is TGTGCCACCAGCAGAGTCGGACTCGGCCCGGCGAGTACTGAAGCTTTCTTT.

The chain recombines TRBV7-8 with TRBJ2-1, with D possibly being TRBD1 (6 bases). Trimming cost V 4 bases and J 0 bases, with 10 bases left between them. This CDR3 spans 15 amino acids. Germline loops: CDR1 SGHVS, CDR2 FQNEAQ. CDR3 DNA: TGTGCCAGCAGCTCAGGGGCCAGCTCCTACAATGAGCAGTTCTTC. Translation: CASSSGASSYNEQFF. Combining the CDR3 with reference TRBV7-8 and TRBJ2-1 gives the whole variable domain GAGVSQSPRYKVAKRGQDVALRCDPISGHVSLFWYQQALGQGPEFLTYFQNEAQLDKSGLPSDRFFAERPEGSVSTLKIQRTQQEDSAVYLCASSSGASSYNEQFFGPGTRLTVL.

The chain uses TRBV3-1 (or the pseudogene TRBV3-2) and TRBJ2-7; D is undetermined. V was clipped by 4 bases and J by 2 bases, with 6 bases between them. The CDR3 loop spans 12 amino acids. CDR1 is LGHDT and CDR2 is YNNKEL in the germline V gene (reference sequence). CDR3 amino acids: CASSPDTYEQYF. The CDR3 region has the DNA TGTGCCAGCAGCCCAGATACCTACGAGCAGTACTTC.

The V and J genes are TRBV24-1 and TRBJ1-2, with 8 nucleotides matching TRBD1. Per germline, CDR1 KGHDR and CDR2 SFDVKD. V lost 2 bases, J lost 4 bases, and 8 bases stayed unmatched. The CDR3 runs 16 residues. This CDR3 is CATSDSPRGPFYGYTF. The CDR3 bases are TGTGCCACCAGTGATTCGCCCAGGGGGCCGTTCTATGGCTACACCTTC.

The CDR3 nucleotides are TGTGCCAGCAGCCCCTCTATAGGACTAGCGGGTGAGCAGTACTTC. This encodes CASSPSIGLAGEQYF. The rearrangement joins TRBV9 to TRBJ2-7; 11 nucleotides agree with TRBD2. V lost 4 bases to trimming and J lost 7 bases; unmatched junction nucleotides: 10. Germline CDR1 SGDLS, CDR2 YYNGEE. CDR3 length: 15 amino acids.

This chain joins TRBV3-1 (or the pseudogene TRBV3-2) and TRBJ2-7; TRBD1 agrees at 9 bases. The V gene end was trimmed by 1 base and the J gene end by 4 bases; junction bases not matched to a gene: 5. Germline CDR1 and CDR2: LGHDT and YNNKEL (reference sequence). The CDR3 is 15 residues long. Written as DNA, the CDR3 is TGTGCCAGCAGCCAAGGGGGGACAGGGATATACGAGCAGTACTTC. Its protein product is CASSQGGTGIYEQYF.

The chain carries TRBV4-3 and TRBJ1-2; D unclear. Trimming pared 0 bases from V and 8 bases from J, leaving 7 bases between. CDR1 is LGHNA and CDR2 is YSLEER in the germline V gene. The CDR3 is 12 amino acids. The CDR3 reads CASSQDLRGYTF. The CDR3 DNA follows: TGCGCCAGCAGCCAAGATCTCCGGGGCTACACCTTC.